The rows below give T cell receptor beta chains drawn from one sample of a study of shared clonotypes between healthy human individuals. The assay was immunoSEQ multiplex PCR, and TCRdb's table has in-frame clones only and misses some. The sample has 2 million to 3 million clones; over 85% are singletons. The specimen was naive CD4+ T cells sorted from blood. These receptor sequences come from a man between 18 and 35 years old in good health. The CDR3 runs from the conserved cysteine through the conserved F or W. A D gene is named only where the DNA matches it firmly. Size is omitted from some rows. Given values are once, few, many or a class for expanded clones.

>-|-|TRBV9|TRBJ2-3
CASSVQASTDTQYF
TGTGCCAGCAGCGTCCAGGCTTCCACAGATACGCAGTATTTT
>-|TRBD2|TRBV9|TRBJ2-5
CASSPQRGTSGREETQYF
TGTGCCAGCAGCCCCCAAAGGGGAACTAGCGGGAGGGAAGAGACCCAGTACTTC
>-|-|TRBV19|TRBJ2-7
CASSTAEFYEQYF
TGTGCCAGTAGTACGGCAGAATTCTACGAGCAGTACTTC
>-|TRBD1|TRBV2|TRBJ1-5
CASSYRGRNQPQHF
TGTGCCAGCAGTTACAGGGGGCGGAATCAGCCCCAGCATTTT
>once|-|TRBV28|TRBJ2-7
CASSPPRAGGLLGEQYF
TGTGCCAGCAGTCCTCCCCGCGCAGGGGGACTTTTGGGTGAGCAGTACTTC
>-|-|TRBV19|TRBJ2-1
CASSLTHMSSYNEQFF
TGTGCCAGTAGTTTGACCCATATGAGCTCCTACAATGAGCAGTTCTTC
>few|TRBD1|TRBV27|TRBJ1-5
CASSRGQGNQPQHF
TGTGCCAGCAGTAGAGGACAGGGCAATCAGCCCCAGCATTTT
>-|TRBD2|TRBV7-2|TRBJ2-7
CASSLAWKPSGSSYEQYF
TGTGCCAGCAGCTTAGCTTGGAAGCCTAGCGGAAGCTCCTACGAGCAGTACTTC
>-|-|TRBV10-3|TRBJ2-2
CAIPSTANTGELFF
TGTGCCATCCCATCCACAGCCAACACCGGGGAGCTGTTTTTT
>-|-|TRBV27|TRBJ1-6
CASSLRGADNSPLHF
TGTGCCAGCAGTTTACGGGGGGCTGATAATTCACCCCTCCACTTT
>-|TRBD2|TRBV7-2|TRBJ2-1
CASSLTGLAVSYNEQFF
TGTGCCAGCAGCTTAACGGGACTAGCGGTATCCTACAATGAGCAGTTCTTC
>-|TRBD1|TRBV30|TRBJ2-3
CAWTERGRGSDTQYF
TGTGCCTGGACTGAACGGGGCAGGGGGTCAGATACGCAGTATTTT
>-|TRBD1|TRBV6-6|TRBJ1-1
CASRGGWQEAFF
TGTGCCAGCAGAGGGGGCTGGCAGGAAGCTTTCTTT
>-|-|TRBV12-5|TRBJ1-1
CASGRDQTRGTEAFF
TGTGCTAGTGGTCGCGATCAAACCCGGGGCACTGAAGCTTTCTTT
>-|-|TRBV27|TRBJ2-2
CASIPQPGPLNTGELFF
TGTGCCAGCATTCCACAGCCGGGACCGCTGAACACCGGGGAGCTGTTTTTT